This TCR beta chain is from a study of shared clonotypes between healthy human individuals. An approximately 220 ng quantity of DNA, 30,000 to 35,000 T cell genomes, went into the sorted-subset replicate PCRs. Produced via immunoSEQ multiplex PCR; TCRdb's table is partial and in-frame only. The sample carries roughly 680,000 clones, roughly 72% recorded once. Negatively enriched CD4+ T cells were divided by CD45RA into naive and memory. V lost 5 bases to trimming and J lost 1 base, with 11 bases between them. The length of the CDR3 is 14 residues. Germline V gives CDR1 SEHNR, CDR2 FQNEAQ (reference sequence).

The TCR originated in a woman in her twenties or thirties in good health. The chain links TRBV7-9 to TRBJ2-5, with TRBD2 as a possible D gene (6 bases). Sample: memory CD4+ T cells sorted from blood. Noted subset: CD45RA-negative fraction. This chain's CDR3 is CASSVGLTQETQYF. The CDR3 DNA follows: TGTGCCAGCAGCGTTGGACTAACCCAAGAGACCCAGTACTTC.